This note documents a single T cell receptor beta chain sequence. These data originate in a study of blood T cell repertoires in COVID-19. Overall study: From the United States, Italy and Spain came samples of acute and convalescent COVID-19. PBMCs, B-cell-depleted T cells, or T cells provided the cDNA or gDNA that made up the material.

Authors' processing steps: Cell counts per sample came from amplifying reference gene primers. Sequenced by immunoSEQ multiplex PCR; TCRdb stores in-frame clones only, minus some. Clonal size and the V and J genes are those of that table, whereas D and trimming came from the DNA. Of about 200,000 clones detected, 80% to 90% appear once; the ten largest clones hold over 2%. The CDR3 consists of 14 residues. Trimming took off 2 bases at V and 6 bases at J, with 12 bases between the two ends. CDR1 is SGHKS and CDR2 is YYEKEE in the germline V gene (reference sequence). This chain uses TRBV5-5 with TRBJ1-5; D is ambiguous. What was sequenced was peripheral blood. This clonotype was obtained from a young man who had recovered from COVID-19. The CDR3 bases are TGTGCCAGCAGCTTCGCTCAAACAGCTCAGCCCCAGCATTTT. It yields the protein CASSFAQTAQPQHF.